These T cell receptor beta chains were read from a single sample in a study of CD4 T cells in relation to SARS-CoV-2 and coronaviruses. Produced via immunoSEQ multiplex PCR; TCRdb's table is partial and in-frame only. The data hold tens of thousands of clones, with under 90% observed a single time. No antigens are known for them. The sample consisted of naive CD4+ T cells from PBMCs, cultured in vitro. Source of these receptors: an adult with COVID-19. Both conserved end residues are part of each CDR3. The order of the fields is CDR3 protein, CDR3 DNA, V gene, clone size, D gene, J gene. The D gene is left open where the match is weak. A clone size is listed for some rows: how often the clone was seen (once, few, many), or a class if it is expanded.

CASSSGTPYNEQFF	TGTGCCAGCAGCTCCGGGACGCCCTACAATGAGCAGTTCTTC	TRBV28	NA	NA	TRBJ2-1
CASSAIQETQYF	TGTGCCAGCTCCGCCATACAAGAGACCCAGTACTTC	TRBV18	NA	NA	TRBJ2-5
CASSLVGTSGSDEQFF	TGTGCCAGCAGCTTAGTGGGGACTAGCGGGAGCGATGAGCAGTTCTTC	TRBV7-2	NA	TRBD2	TRBJ2-1
CASSEVTGRSNYGYTF	TGTGCCAGCAGCGAGGTAACGGGACGCTCTAACTATGGCTACACCTTC	TRBV7-9	few	NA	TRBJ1-2
CASSYLEGDGTQYF	TGCGCCAGCAGCTACTTGGAGGGGGATGGCACGCAGTATTTT	TRBV4-3	NA	NA	TRBJ2-3
CASSLSEGRSNQPQHF	TGTGCCAGCAGTTTATCGGAGGGTCGAAGCAATCAGCCCCAGCATTTT	TRBV27	once	NA	TRBJ1-5
CAWSTTVYNSPLHF	TGTGCCTGGAGTACGACAGTTTATAATTCACCCCTCCACTTT	TRBV30	NA	NA	TRBJ1-6
CASFRASGGSYNEQFF	TGTGCCAGCTTTCGGGCTAGCGGGGGCTCCTACAATGAGCAGTTCTTC	TRBV5-4	NA	TRBD2	TRBJ2-1
CATSRDFRGRDGEKLFF	TGTGCCACCAGCAGAGATTTTCGAGGGAGGGACGGGGAAAAACTGTTTTTT	TRBV15	NA	NA	TRBJ1-4
CASSFPGLGANVLTF	TGCGCCAGCAGTTTTCCAGGGCTCGGGGCCAACGTCCTGACTTTC	TRBV5-1	NA	NA	TRBJ2-6
CASSSGHVGGWLKNTGELFF	TGTGCCAGCAGCTCGGGACACGTTGGTGGGTGGCTTAAGAACACCGGGGAGCTGTTTTTT	TRBV7-6	NA	NA	TRBJ2-2
CAIQRGTLGGYTF	TGTGCCATCCAACGGGGGACTTTAGGAGGCTACACCTTC	TRBV28	once	NA	TRBJ1-2
CASSTAGQGFTSSYNEQFF	TGTGCCAGCTCCACGGCAGGACAGGGTTTTACTAGTTCCTACAATGAGCAGTTCTTC	TRBV18	NA	TRBD1	TRBJ2-1
CASSPYGTGNTEAFF	TGTGCCAGCAGCCCTTACGGAACAGGGAACACTGAAGCTTTCTTT	TRBV3-1/TRBV3-2	NA	NA	TRBJ1-1
CASSSRTSGRLSTGELFF	TGTGCCAGCAGTTCTCGGACTAGCGGGAGATTGAGCACCGGGGAGCTGTTTTTT	TRBV27	NA	TRBD2	TRBJ2-2
CASRKVSTDTQYF	TGTGCCAGCAGAAAAGTAAGCACAGATACGCAGTATTTT	TRBV27	NA	NA	TRBJ2-3
CASSSVGVAGSQETQYF	TGTGCCAGCAGCTCTGTTGGGGTAGCGGGATCACAAGAGACCCAGTACTTC	TRBV5-4	NA	TRBD2	TRBJ2-5
CASSEGPGERGFDNEQFF	TGCGCCAGCAGCGAGGGCCCGGGAGAACGCGGGTTCGACAATGAGCAGTTCTTC	TRBV5-1	NA	NA	TRBJ2-1
CASRYNDGYTF	TGTGCCAGCAGATACAACGATGGCTACACCTTC	TRBV2	NA	NA	TRBJ1-2
CASSATSVQNIQYF	TGTGCCAGCAGTGCGACTAGTGTCCAAAACATTCAGTACTTC	TRBV6-6	NA	NA	TRBJ2-4
CASSHPWTSGSLETQYF	TGTGCCAGCAGCCACCCCTGGACTAGCGGGAGTCTGGAGACCCAGTACTTC	TRBV14	NA	TRBD2	TRBJ2-5
CASGKAGFGVQQYF	TGTGCCAGCGGAAAAGCGGGATTTGGCGTTCAGCAGTACTTC	TRBV28	NA	TRBD2	TRBJ2-7
CATSLGQGVDQETQYF	TGTGCCACCAGCCTGGGACAGGGGGTTGACCAAGAGACCCAGTACTTC	TRBV15	NA	TRBD1	TRBJ2-5
CASSLASLDGYTF	TGTGCCAGCAGCTTGGCCTCCTTAGACGGCTACACCTTC	TRBV5-4	NA	NA	TRBJ1-2
CASSDRGRSYGYTF	TGTGCCAGCAGTGACAGGGGGCGAAGCTATGGCTACACCTTC	TRBV2	NA	TRBD1	TRBJ1-2
CASSISGGSYEQYF	TGCGCCAGCAGCATATCGGGAGGGTCCTACGAGCAGTACTTC	TRBV10-2	NA	TRBD2	TRBJ2-7
CASSKSETQYF	TGTGCCAGCAGTAAGTCAGAGACCCAGTACTTC	TRBV6-5	NA	NA	TRBJ2-5
CASSKSATNTGELFF	TGTGCCAGCAGCAAAAGCGCCACGAACACCGGGGAGCTGTTTTTT	TRBV5-4	NA	NA	TRBJ2-2
CASSQPRDSAARLYF	TGTGCCAGCAGCCAACCTCGGGACTCTGCCGCTCGTCTGTATTTT	TRBV7-6	NA	NA	TRBJ2-3
CASSLRVGDTEAFF	TGTGCCAGCAGTTTGAGGGTGGGCGACACTGAAGCTTTCTTT	TRBV28	NA	NA	TRBJ1-1
CASSLVAGDVTDTQYF	TGCGCCAGCAGCTTGGTTGCGGGAGACGTTACAGATACGCAGTATTTT	TRBV5-1	NA	TRBD2	TRBJ2-3
CASSPTGTPWANVLTF	TGTGCCAGCAGCCCCACAGGGACCCCCTGGGCCAACGTCCTGACTTTC	TRBV7-3	NA	NA	TRBJ2-6
CASSLGTSILYNEQFF	TGTGCCAGCAGCTTGGGTACCTCGATACTTTACAATGAGCAGTTCTTC	TRBV5-6	few	NA	TRBJ2-1
CASSGAGTGGGYTF	TGTGCCAGCAGTGGAGCCGGGACAGGGGGTGGCTACACCTTC	TRBV6-1	NA	TRBD1	TRBJ1-2
CASSLTGDTQYF	TGTGCCAGCAGCCTAACAGGAGATACGCAGTATTTT	TRBV7-8	NA	NA	TRBJ2-3
CASSPASNQPQHF	TGTGCCAGCAGCCCAGCGAGCAATCAGCCCCAGCATTTT	TRBV2	NA	NA	TRBJ1-5
CASRGVSAGVVVRNSPLHF	TGTGCCAGCAGAGGTGTTTCGGCAGGGGTGGTTGTCAGGAATTCACCCCTCCACTTT	TRBV9	NA	NA	TRBJ1-6
CASSSQAGGPNEQFF	TGTGCCAGCAGCTCACAAGCGGGAGGGCCCAATGAGCAGTTCTTC	TRBV7-2	once	TRBD2	TRBJ2-1
CASSVALAGVWGSTDTQYF	TGCGCCAGCAGCGTTGCACTAGCGGGAGTTTGGGGTAGCACAGATACGCAGTATTTT	TRBV5-1	NA	TRBD2	TRBJ2-3
CASSVAGGSGMFTDTQYF	TGTGCCAGCAGCGTCGCCGGGGGGAGCGGGATGTTCACAGATACGCAGTATTTT	TRBV9	NA	TRBD2	TRBJ2-3
CASSPTSGNPVWELFF	TGTGCCAGCAGCCCGACTAGCGGGAATCCCGTGTGGGAGCTGTTTTTT	TRBV3-1/TRBV3-2	NA	TRBD2	TRBJ2-2
CASSLSQGYGTEAFF	TGTGCCAGCAGCTTAAGCCAGGGGTATGGTACTGAAGCTTTCTTT	TRBV7-9	few	NA	TRBJ1-1
CASSYFSSSAGWEQYF	TGTGCCAGCAGTTACTTCTCGTCTAGCGCGGGGTGGGAGCAGTACTTC	TRBV6-2/TRBV6-3	NA	NA	TRBJ2-5
CASSVGGTTSTDTQYF	TGTGCCAGCAGCGTAGGTGGGACTACCAGCACAGATACGCAGTATTTT	TRBV9	NA	TRBD2	TRBJ2-3
CASRAAYNEQFF	TGTGCCAGCAGGGCAGCCTACAATGAGCAGTTCTTC	TRBV2	NA	NA	TRBJ2-1
CASSSNSGKAYNEQFF	TGTGCCAGCAGCTCGAATAGCGGGAAAGCCTACAATGAGCAGTTCTTC	TRBV7-6	NA	TRBD2	TRBJ2-1
CATSRDQAAGYEQYF	TGTGCCACCAGCAGAGATCAAGCCGCAGGGTACGAGCAGTACTTC	TRBV15	few	NA	TRBJ2-7
CASSELGYEQYF	TGTGCCAGCAGTGAGCTGGGGTACGAGCAGTACTTC	TRBV28	NA	NA	TRBJ2-7